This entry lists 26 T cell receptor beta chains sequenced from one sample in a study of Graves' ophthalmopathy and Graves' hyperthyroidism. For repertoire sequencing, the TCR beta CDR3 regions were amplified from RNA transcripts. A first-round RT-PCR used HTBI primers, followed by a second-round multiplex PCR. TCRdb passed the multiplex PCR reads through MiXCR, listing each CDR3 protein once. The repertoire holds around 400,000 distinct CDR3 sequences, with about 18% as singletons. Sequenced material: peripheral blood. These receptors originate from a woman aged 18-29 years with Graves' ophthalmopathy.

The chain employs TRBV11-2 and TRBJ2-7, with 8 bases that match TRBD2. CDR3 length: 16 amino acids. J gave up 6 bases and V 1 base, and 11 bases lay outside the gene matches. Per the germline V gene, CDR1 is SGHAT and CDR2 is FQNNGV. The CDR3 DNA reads TGTGCCAGCAGCTTAGTTGGGGGTAGCGGGAAGGGCGAGCAGTACTTC. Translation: CASSLVGGSGKGEQYF.

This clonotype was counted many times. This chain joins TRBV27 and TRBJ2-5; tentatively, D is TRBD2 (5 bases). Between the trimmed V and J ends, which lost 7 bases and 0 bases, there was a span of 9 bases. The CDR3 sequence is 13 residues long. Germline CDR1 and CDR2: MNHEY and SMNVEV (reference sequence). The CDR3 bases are TGTGCCAGCAAACGGGGTAACCAAGAGACCCAGTACTTC. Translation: CASKRGNQETQYF.

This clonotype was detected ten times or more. CDR3 sequence: CASSVWVNTEAFF. CDR3 sequence (DNA): TGTGCCAGCAGCGTATGGGTCAACACTGAAGCTTTCTTT. The V and J genes are TRBV9 and TRBJ1-1; D uncertain. This CDR3 is 13 amino acids long. Germline V gene data show CDR1 as SGDLS and CDR2 as YYNGEE. Trimming stripped 1 base from V and 2 bases from J, with 6 bases between.

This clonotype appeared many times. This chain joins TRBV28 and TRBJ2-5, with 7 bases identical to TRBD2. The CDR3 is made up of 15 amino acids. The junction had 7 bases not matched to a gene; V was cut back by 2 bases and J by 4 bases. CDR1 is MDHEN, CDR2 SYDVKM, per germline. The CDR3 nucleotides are TGTGCCAGCAGTTTAATGGGGGGGGGGACAGAGACCCAGTACTTC. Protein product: CASSLMGGGTETQYF.

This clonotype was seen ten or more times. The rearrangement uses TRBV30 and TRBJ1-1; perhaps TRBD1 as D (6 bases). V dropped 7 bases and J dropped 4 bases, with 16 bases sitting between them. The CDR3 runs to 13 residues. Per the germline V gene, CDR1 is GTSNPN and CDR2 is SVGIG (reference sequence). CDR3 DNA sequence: TGTGCCTCTAGGACAGCCGGAGGCACTGAAGCTTTCTTT. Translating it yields CASRTAGGTEAFF.

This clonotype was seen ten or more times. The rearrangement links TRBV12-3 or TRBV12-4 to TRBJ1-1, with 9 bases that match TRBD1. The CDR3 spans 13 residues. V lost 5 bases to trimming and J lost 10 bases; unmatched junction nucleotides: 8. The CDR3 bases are TGTGCCAGCAGTCTCCGGGACAGGGTAAGAGCTTTCTTT. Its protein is CASSLRDRVRAFF.

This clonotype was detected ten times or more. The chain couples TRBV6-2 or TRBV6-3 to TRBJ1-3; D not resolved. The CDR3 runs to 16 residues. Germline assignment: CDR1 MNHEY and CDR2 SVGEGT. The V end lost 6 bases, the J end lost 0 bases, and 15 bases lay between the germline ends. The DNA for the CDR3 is TGTGCCAGCAGCTCATGGTGGTCCGTCTCTGGAAACACCATATATTTT. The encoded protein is CASSSWWSVSGNTIYF.

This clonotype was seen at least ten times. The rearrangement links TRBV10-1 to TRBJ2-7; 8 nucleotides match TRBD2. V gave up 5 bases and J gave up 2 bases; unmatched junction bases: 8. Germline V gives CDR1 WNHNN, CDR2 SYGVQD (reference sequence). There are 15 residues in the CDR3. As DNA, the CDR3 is TGCGCCAGCAGTCGCCCCCCCGGGAGGGCCTACGAGCAGTACTTC. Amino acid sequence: CASSRPPGRAYEQYF.

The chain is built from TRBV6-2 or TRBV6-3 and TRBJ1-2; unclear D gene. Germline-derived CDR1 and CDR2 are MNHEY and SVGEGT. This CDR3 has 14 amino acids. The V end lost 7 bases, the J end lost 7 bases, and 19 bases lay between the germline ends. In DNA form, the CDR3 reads TGTGCCAGCAACTTCCGGATTGATTCCTTTGGCTACACCTTC. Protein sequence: CASNFRIDSFGYTF.

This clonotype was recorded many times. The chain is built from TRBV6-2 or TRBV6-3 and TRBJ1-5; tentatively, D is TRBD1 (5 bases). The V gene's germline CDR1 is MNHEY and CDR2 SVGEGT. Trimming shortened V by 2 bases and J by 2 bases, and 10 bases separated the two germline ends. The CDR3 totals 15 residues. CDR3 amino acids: CASSYVMGGNQPQHF. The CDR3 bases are TGTGCCAGCAGTTACGTCATGGGGGGCAATCAGCCCCAGCATTTT.

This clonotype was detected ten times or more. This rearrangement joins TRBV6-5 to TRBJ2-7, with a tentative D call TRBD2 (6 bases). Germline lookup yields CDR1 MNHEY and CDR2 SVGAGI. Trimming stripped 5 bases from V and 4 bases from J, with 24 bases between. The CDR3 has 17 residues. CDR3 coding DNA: TGTGCCAGCAGTCCTCGCCGTACTACTAGCCATACGTACGAGCAGTACTTC. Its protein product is CASSPRRTTSHTYEQYF.

The CDR3 spells CASSADRETYEQYF. DNA of the CDR3: TGTGCCAGCAGTGCCGACAGGGAAACCTACGAGCAGTACTTC. This sequence joins TRBV28 and TRBJ2-7, with TRBD1 identical over 7 bases. This CDR3 comprises 14 residues. Trimming removed 5 bases from V and 2 bases from J; junction bases left unmatched: 6. The germline V gene encodes CDR1 MDHEN and CDR2 SYDVKM.

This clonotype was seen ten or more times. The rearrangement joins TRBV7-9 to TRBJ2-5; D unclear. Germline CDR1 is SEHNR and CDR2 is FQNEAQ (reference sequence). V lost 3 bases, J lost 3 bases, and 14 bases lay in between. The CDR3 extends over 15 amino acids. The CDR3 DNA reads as TGTGCCAGCAGCTTGGGTATTATAGTCGAAGAGACCCAGTACTTC. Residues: CASSLGIIVEETQYF.

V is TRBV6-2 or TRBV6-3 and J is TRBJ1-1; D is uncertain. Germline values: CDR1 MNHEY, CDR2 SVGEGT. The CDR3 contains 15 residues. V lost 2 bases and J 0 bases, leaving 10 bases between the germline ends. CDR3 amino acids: CASSYRPEMNTEAFF. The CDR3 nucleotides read TGTGCCAGCAGTTACAGACCGGAAATGAACACTGAAGCTTTCTTT.

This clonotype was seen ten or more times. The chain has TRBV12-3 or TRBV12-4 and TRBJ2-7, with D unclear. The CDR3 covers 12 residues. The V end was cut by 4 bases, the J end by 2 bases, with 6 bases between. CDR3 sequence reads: CASSSKPYEQYF. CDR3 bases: TGTGCCAGCAGTTCGAAACCCTACGAGCAGTACTTC.

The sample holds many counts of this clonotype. The CDR3 coding sequence is TGCAGCACCCGGACAGGGAGCTACGAGCAGTACTTC. It yields the protein CSTRTGSYEQYF. V and J are TRBV29-1 and TRBJ2-7, with 8 bases that match TRBD1. The CDR3 length is 12 residues. Germline V lookup: CDR1 SQVTM, CDR2 ANQGSEA. J gave up 3 bases and V 8 bases, and 6 bases lay outside the gene matches.

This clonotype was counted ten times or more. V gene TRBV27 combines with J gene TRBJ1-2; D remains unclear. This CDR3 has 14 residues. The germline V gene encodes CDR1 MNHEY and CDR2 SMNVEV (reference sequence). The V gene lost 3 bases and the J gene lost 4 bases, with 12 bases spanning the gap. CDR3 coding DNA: TGTGCCAGCAGTTTCAGAGGGTCCCGCTATGGCTACACCTTC. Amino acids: CASSFRGSRYGYTF.

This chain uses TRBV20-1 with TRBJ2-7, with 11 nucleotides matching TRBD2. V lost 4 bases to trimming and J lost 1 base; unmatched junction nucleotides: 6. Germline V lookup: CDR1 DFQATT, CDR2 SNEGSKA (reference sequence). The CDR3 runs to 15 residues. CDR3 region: CSATGTSGGSYEQYF. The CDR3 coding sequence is TGCAGTGCTACTGGGACTAGCGGTGGGTCCTACGAGCAGTACTTC.

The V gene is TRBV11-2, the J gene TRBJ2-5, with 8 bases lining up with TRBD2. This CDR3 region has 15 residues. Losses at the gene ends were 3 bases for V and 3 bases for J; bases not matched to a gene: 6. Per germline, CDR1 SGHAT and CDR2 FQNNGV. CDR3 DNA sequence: TGTGCCAGCAGCTTCCGGGGGGGGACGGAAGAGACCCAGTACTTC. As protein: CASSFRGGTEETQYF.

The CDR3 spells CASKFDTNQPQHF. In DNA, the CDR3 is TGTGCCAGCAAGTTTGACACCAATCAGCCCCAGCATTTT. The rearrangement links TRBV6-5 to TRBJ1-5; D gene ambiguous. The CDR3 totals 13 residues. V lost 7 bases, J lost 3 bases, and 10 bases lay in between. In germline, CDR1 is MNHEY, CDR2 SVGAGI.

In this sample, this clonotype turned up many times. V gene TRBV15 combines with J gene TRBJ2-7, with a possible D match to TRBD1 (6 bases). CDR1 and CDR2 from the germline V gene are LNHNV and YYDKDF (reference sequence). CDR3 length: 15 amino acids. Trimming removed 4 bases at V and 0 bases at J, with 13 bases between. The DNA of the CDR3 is TGTGCCACCAGCAACCGACAGGACAACTCCTACGAGCAGTACTTC. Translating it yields CATSNRQDNSYEQYF.

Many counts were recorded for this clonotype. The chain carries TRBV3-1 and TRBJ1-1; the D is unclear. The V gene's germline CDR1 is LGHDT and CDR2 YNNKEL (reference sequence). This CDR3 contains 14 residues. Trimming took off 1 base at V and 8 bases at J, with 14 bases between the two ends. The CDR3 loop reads CASSQVDGRGEAFF. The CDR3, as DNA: TGTGCCAGCAGCCAAGTCGACGGACGGGGAGAAGCTTTCTTT.

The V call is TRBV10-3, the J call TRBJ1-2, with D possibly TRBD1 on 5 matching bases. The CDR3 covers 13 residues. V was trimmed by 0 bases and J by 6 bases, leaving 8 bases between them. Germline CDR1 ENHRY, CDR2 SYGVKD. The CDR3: CAISESPRDGYTF. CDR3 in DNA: TGTGCCATCAGTGAGTCTCCCAGGGATGGCTACACCTTC.

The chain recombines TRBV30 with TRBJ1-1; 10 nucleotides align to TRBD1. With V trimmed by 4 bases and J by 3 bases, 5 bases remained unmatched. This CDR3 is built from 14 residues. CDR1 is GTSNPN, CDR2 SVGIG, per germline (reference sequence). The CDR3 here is CAWTPGQGYTEAFF. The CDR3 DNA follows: TGTGCCTGGACCCCGGGACAGGGGTACACTGAAGCTTTCTTT.

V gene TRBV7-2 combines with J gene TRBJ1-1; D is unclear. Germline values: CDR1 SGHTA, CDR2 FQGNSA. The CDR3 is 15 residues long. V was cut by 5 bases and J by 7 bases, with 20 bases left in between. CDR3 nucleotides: TGTGCCAGCAGCCCCGAAGCAGGTAGAGGGCATGAAGCTTTCTTT. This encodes CASSPEAGRGHEAFF.

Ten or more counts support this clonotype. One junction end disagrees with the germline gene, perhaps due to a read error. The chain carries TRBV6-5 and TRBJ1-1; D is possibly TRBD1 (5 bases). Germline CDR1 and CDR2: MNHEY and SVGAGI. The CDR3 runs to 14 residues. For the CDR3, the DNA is TGTGCCAGCAGTTACGAGGGACCTCACACTAAAGCTTTCTTT. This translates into CASSYEGPHTKAFF.